A selection of T cell receptor beta chains follows, all from one sample in a study of control samples from healthy donors and cancer patients. The data were produced by immunoSEQ multiplex PCR, yet TCRdb's version contains in-frame clones alone and is incomplete. This sample carries around 29,000 clones, 79% of them seen once, and the ten largest clones take 22%. Sequencing was performed on PBMCs. The receptors here all came from a man aged 60-69 years with head and neck cancer. Each CDR3 is given with its conserved first and last residue. Fields, in order: J gene, V gene, D gene, clone size, CDR3 protein, CDR3 DNA. The D gene is left open where the match is weak. Clone size is not always given. Where it is, it says once, few, many or a class for expanded clones.

J: TRBJ1-1
V: TRBV9
D: TRBD1
size: NA
CDR3: CASSVGQGANTEAFF
DNA: TGTGCCAGCAGCGTAGGGCAGGGGGCGAACACTGAAGCTTTCTTT

J: TRBJ1-5
V: TRBV6-6
D: NA
size: NA
CDR3: CASSSRVNQPQHF
DNA: TGTGCCAGCAGTTCGAGGGTTAATCAGCCCCAGCATTTT

J: TRBJ1-1
V: TRBV7-9
D: NA
size: NA
CDR3: CASSVRGANTEAFF
DNA: TGTGCCAGCAGCGTCAGGGGAGCGAACACTGAAGCTTTCTTT

J: TRBJ2-6
V: TRBV28
D: TRBD1
size: NA
CDR3: CASSLTGVGANVLTF
DNA: TGTGCCAGCAGTCTCACAGGGGTGGGGGCCAACGTCCTGACTTTC

J: TRBJ1-1
V: TRBV30
D: TRBD1
size: NA
CDR3: CAWSTFTGGNTEAFF
DNA: TGTGCCTGGAGTACCTTCACAGGGGGTAACACTGAAGCTTTCTTT

J: TRBJ1-4
V: TRBV2
D: TRBD1
size: NA
CDR3: CAGGTGATTNEKLFF
DNA: TGTGCCGGGGGGACAGGGGCCACAACTAATGAAAAACTGTTTTTT

J: TRBJ1-2
V: TRBV7-6
D: TRBD1
size: NA
CDR3: CASSLGQGGSYGYTF
DNA: TGTGCCAGCAGCTTAGGACAGGGGGGTAGTTATGGCTACACCTTC

J: TRBJ1-1
V: TRBV29-1
D: NA
size: NA
CDR3: CSVEMAVGEAFF
DNA: TGCAGCGTTGAAATGGCGGTAGGTGAAGCTTTCTTT

J: TRBJ2-3
V: TRBV6-4
D: NA
size: NA
CDR3: CASSDSGETDTQYF
DNA: TGTGCCAGCAGTGACTCCGGCGAGACAGATACGCAGTATTTT

J: TRBJ2-1
V: TRBV5-1
D: NA
size: NA
CDR3: CASSNPTGFQFF
DNA: TGCGCCAGCAGCAACCCGACAGGTTTTCAGTTCTTC

J: TRBJ2-3
V: TRBV18
D: NA
size: NA
CDR3: CASSPLADYPDTQYF
DNA: TGTGCCAGCTCACCATTGGCAGATTACCCAGATACGCAGTATTTT

J: TRBJ1-4
V: TRBV7-9
D: NA
size: NA
CDR3: CASSLIGSGGAVRSEKLFF
DNA: TGTGCCAGCAGCTTAATAGGGTCGGGGGGCGCGGTGAGATCGGAAAAACTGTTTTTT

J: TRBJ1-2
V: TRBV3-1/TRBV3-2
D: NA
size: NA
CDR3: CASRGTTGFGYTF
DNA: TGTGCCAGCAGGGGGACTACCGGTTTTGGCTACACCTTC

J: TRBJ2-2
V: TRBV6-4
D: NA
size: NA
CDR3: CASSDGGTGELFF
DNA: TGTGCCAGCAGTGACGGGGGAACCGGGGAGCTGTTTTTT

J: TRBJ2-5
V: TRBV9
D: NA
size: few
CDR3: CASSGGRGLQETQYF
DNA: TGTGCCAGCAGCGGGGGCCGGGGCTTACAAGAGACCCAGTACTTC

J: TRBJ2-2
V: TRBV2
D: TRBD2
size: few
CDR3: CASSAAGGFTGELFF
DNA: TGTGCCAGCAGTGCGGCGGGAGGCTTCACCGGGGAGCTGTTTTTT

J: TRBJ1-3
V: TRBV4-1
D: NA
size: NA
CDR3: CASSLDQGSGNTIYF
DNA: TGCGCCAGCAGCCTCGACCAGGGCTCTGGAAACACCATATATTTT

J: TRBJ1-6
V: TRBV2
D: NA
size: NA
CDR3: CASSDWDVGNSPLHF
DNA: TGTGCCAGCAGTGATTGGGACGTCGGTAATTCACCCCTCCACTTT

J: TRBJ1-2
V: TRBV5-1
D: NA
size: NA
CDR3: CASSFDVNYGYTF
DNA: TGCGCCAGCAGCTTCGACGTAAACTATGGCTACACCTTC

J: TRBJ1-2
V: TRBV6-5
D: NA
size: NA
CDR3: CANKKTGNYGYTF
DNA: TGTGCCAACAAAAAAACAGGCAACTATGGCTACACCTTC

J: TRBJ1-2
V: TRBV11-3
D: NA
size: NA
CDR3: CASSSSQIPCSYGYTF
DNA: TGTGCCAGCAGCTCCTCGCAGATACCATGCTCTTACGGCTACACCTTC

J: TRBJ2-1
V: TRBV2
D: NA
size: NA
CDR3: CASTSGRTGEQFF
DNA: TGTGCCAGCACGTCCGGGAGAACGGGTGAGCAGTTCTTC

J: TRBJ1-3
V: TRBV7-9
D: TRBD1
size: NA
CDR3: CASSSGTGSAGNTIYF
DNA: TGTGCCAGCAGCTCCGGGACAGGGAGTGCTGGAAACACCATATATTTT

J: TRBJ2-3
V: TRBV7-2
D: NA
size: NA
CDR3: CASSLVGQSTDTQYF
DNA: TGTGCCAGCAGCTTAGTTGGACAGTCAACAGATACGCAGTATTTT

J: TRBJ1-2
V: TRBV7-2
D: NA
size: NA
CDR3: CASSAHRTSNYGYTF
DNA: TGTGCCAGCAGCGCCCACAGGACTTCTAACTATGGCTACACCTTC

J: TRBJ2-2
V: TRBV18
D: NA
size: NA
CDR3: CASSPVQATGELFF
DNA: TGTGCCAGCTCACCAGTGCAGGCGACCGGGGAGCTGTTTTTT

J: TRBJ1-5
V: TRBV10-3
D: NA
size: NA
CDR3: CAISENQISNQPQHF
DNA: TGTGCCATCAGTGAGAATCAGATTAGCAATCAGCCCCAGCATTTT

J: TRBJ2-7
V: TRBV6-5
D: NA
size: few
CDR3: CASSYKGTQYEQYF
DNA: TGTGCCAGCAGTTACAAGGGTACCCAATACGAGCAGTACTTC

J: TRBJ1-4
V: TRBV25-1
D: TRBD1
size: NA
CDR3: CASSEGFGQAEKLFF
DNA: TGTGCCAGCAGTGAAGGGTTTGGACAGGCGGAAAAACTGTTTTTT

J: TRBJ1-1
V: TRBV5-5
D: TRBD1
size: few
CDR3: CASRTGADTEAFF
DNA: TGTGCCAGTAGGACAGGGGCGGACACTGAAGCTTTCTTT

J: TRBJ2-1
V: TRBV4-2
D: NA
size: NA
CDR3: CASSQDLASSYNEQFF
DNA: TGTGCCAGCAGCCAAGATCTGGCGAGCTCCTACAATGAGCAGTTCTTC

J: TRBJ2-7
V: TRBV7-2
D: TRBD2
size: once
CDR3: CASSLAGTSGYEQYF
DNA: TGTGCCAGCAGCTTAGCGGGCACTAGCGGATACGAGCAGTACTTC

J: TRBJ2-1
V: TRBV3-1/TRBV3-2
D: NA
size: NA
CDR3: CASSLARGEQFF
DNA: TGTGCCAGCAGCCTCGCGAGGGGTGAGCAGTTCTTC

J: TRBJ1-6
V: TRBV7-3
D: TRBD1
size: NA
CDR3: CASSWAGQGSSPLHF
DNA: TGTGCCAGCAGCTGGGCGGGACAGGGTAGCTCACCCCTCCACTTT

J: TRBJ2-7
V: TRBV18
D: TRBD1
size: NA
CDR3: CASSLGQSSYEQYF
DNA: TGTGCCAGCTCCCTGGGACAGAGCTCCTACGAGCAGTACTTC

J: TRBJ2-7
V: TRBV12-3/TRBV12-4
D: TRBD2
size: NA
CDR3: CASMKAGAYEQYF
DNA: TGTGCCAGCATGAAAGCGGGAGCCTACGAGCAGTACTTC

J: TRBJ2-3
V: TRBV4-3
D: NA
size: NA
CDR3: CASSPAIFGKTGLGTDTQYF
DNA: TGCGCCAGCAGCCCAGCTATCTTCGGAAAAACTGGTTTGGGCACAGATACGCAGTATTTT

J: TRBJ2-1
V: TRBV7-3
D: NA
size: NA
CDR3: CASSLNPGGSYNEQFF
DNA: TGTGCCAGCAGCTTAAACCCAGGGGGGTCCTACAATGAGCAGTTCTTC

J: TRBJ1-4
V: TRBV12-3/TRBV12-4
D: NA
size: few
CDR3: CASTPRLGPLFF
DNA: TGTGCCAGCACTCCGCGCTTGGGCCCACTGTTTTTT

J: TRBJ1-4
V: TRBV9
D: NA
size: NA
CDR3: CASSPRGRGADEKLFF
DNA: TGTGCCAGCAGCCCGCGAGGGCGGGGCGCCGACGAAAAACTGTTTTTT

J: TRBJ1-2
V: TRBV14
D: TRBD1
size: NA
CDR3: CASSHGGQMNYGYTF
DNA: TGTGCCAGCAGCCACGGGGGACAGATGAACTATGGCTACACCTTC

J: TRBJ1-1
V: TRBV12-3/TRBV12-4
D: NA
size: NA
CDR3: CASSFWNTEAFF
DNA: TGTGCCAGCAGTTTTTGGAACACTGAAGCTTTCTTT

J: TRBJ1-5
V: TRBV7-2
D: NA
size: NA
CDR3: CASSLGGVVRNQPQHF
DNA: TGTGCCAGCAGCCTAGGAGGGGTTGTGCGCAATCAGCCCCAGCATTTT

J: TRBJ1-5
V: TRBV9
D: NA
size: NA
CDR3: CASSARLGSEDQPQHF
DNA: TGTGCCAGCAGCGCCAGGCTTGGCTCTGAGGATCAGCCCCAGCATTTT

J: TRBJ1-5
V: TRBV18
D: NA
size: NA
CDR3: CASSLRVDQPQHF
DNA: TGTGCCAGCTCGCTCAGGGTGGATCAGCCCCAGCATTTT

J: TRBJ1-2
V: TRBV20-1
D: NA
size: NA
CDR3: CSARDSSDYTF
DNA: TGCAGTGCTAGAGATTCCAGTGACTACACCTTC

J: TRBJ1-6
V: TRBV9
D: NA
size: NA
CDR3: CASSSWGNSPLHF
DNA: TGTGCCAGCAGCTCGTGGGGTAATTCACCCCTCCACTTT

J: TRBJ2-5
V: TRBV5-1
D: TRBD2
size: NA
CDR3: CASSPREPRETQYF
DNA: TGCGCCAGCAGCCCGCGGGAGCCGCGAGAGACCCAGTACTTC